A selection of T cell receptor beta chains follows, all from one sample in a study of blood T cell repertoires in COVID-19. Sequencing used immunoSEQ multiplex PCR; TCRdb keeps in-frame clones, though not all of them. The sample shows tens of thousands of clones, around nine tenths of them seen only once. Sequenced sample: peripheral blood. Receptor source: a man in his forties or fifties with acute or convalescent COVID-19. Each CDR3 is given with its conserved first and last residue. Each record gives: clone size, D gene, J gene, V gene, CDR3 protein, CDR3 DNA. The D gene is left open where the match is weak. Clone size, where shown, is once, few, many, or a class for clones that have expanded.

- TRBD1 TRBJ1-6 TRBV7-6 CASSPTGQLNSPLHF TGTGCCAGCAGCCCGACGGGACAGTTAAATTCACCCCTCCACTTT
- - TRBJ1-6 TRBV5-4 CASSLKQADSPLHF TGTGCCAGCAGCTTGAAACAAGCGGATTCACCCCTCCACTTT
- - TRBJ2-3 TRBV5-1 CASSPGLNTDTQYF TGCGCCAGCAGCCCAGGACTGAACACAGATACGCAGTATTTT
- TRBD2 TRBJ2-7 TRBV19 CASSISAGEGYEQYF TGTGCCAGTAGTATATCAGCGGGAGAGGGCTACGAGCAGTACTTC
few TRBD1 TRBJ1-1 TRBV12-3/TRBV12-4 CASSLGRQGEAFF TGTGCCAGCAGTTTAGGGAGACAGGGGGAAGCTTTCTTT
once - TRBJ2-3 TRBV30 CALGARVGVTDTQYF TGTGCCTTGGGGGCCAGAGTCGGGGTCACAGATACGCAGTATTTT
- - TRBJ1-1 TRBV6-5 CASKDRPGANTEAFF TGTGCCAGCAAGGATCGACCTGGGGCCAACACTGAAGCTTTCTTT
- - TRBJ2-2 TRBV7-2 CASSLGGRDTGELFF TGTGCCAGCAGCTTAGGGGGGCGCGACACCGGGGAGCTGTTTTTT
- - TRBJ1-4 TRBV30 CAWSVGASNEKLFF TGTGCCTGGAGTGTGGGGGCATCTAATGAAAAACTGTTTTTT
- TRBD2 TRBJ2-3 TRBV7-2 CASSLALAGGPDTQYF TGTGCCAGCAGCTTAGCCCTAGCGGGGGGTCCAGATACGCAGTATTTT
- - TRBJ2-3 TRBV5-6 CASSLVQGHTDTQYF TGTGCCAGCAGCTTGGTGCAGGGACACACAGATACGCAGTATTTT
- - TRBJ1-5 TRBV15 CATGQSNQPQHF TGTGCCACAGGACAGAGCAATCAGCCCCAGCATTTT
- TRBD2 TRBJ2-7 TRBV9 CASSGGTITRYEQYF TGTGCCAGCAGCGGAGGGACTATCACTCGCTACGAGCAGTACTTC
- - TRBJ1-4 TRBV7-9 CASSPTGTNEKLFF TGTGCCAGCAGCCCAACGGGGACTAATGAAAAACTGTTTTTT
- - TRBJ2-7 TRBV6-1 CASSEAGGLSYEQYF TGTGCCAGCAGTGAAGCTGGAGGTCTCTCCTACGAGCAGTACTTC
few - TRBJ1-2 TRBV19 CASSILTGNYGYTF TGTGCCAGTAGTATCCTTACAGGGAACTATGGCTACACCTTC
- - TRBJ1-1 TRBV5-5 CASSLTLTEAFF TGTGCCAGCAGCCTAACGCTGACTGAAGCTTTCTTT
many TRBD2 TRBJ2-1 TRBV2 CASSYSGLAGIYNEQFF TGTGCCAGCAGTTACTCGGGACTAGCGGGAATATACAATGAGCAGTTCTTC
- TRBD2 TRBJ2-7 TRBV29-1 CSVEMGGSSYEQYF TGCAGCGTTGAAATGGGGGGGAGCTCCTACGAGCAGTACTTC
- TRBD2 TRBJ2-5 TRBV7-3 CASSTGTSGGPARETQYF TGTGCCAGCAGCACCGGGACTAGCGGGGGCCCCGCCCGGGAGACCCAGTACTTC
- TRBD1 TRBJ2-7 TRBV5-6 CASSLVDRGAYEQYF TGTGCCAGCAGCTTGGTAGACAGGGGAGCCTACGAGCAGTACTTC
- TRBD1 TRBJ2-1 TRBV7-9 CASSPSGTGPYFEQFF TGTGCCAGCAGCCCTTCCGGGACAGGACCCTATTTTGAGCAGTTCTTC
once TRBD1 TRBJ2-7 TRBV6-6 CASSYSGTVYEQYF TGTGCCAGCAGTTACTCAGGGACAGTCTACGAGCAGTACTTC
- - TRBJ1-6 TRBV6-2/TRBV6-3 CASSSATGFTNSPLHF TGTGCCAGCAGTTCCGCTACAGGGTTTACTAATTCACCCCTCCACTTT
few TRBD1 TRBJ1-2 TRBV30 CAWSERQGNIYGYTF TGTGCCTGGAGTGAAAGACAGGGTAATATTTATGGCTACACCTTC
- - TRBJ2-7 TRBV27 CASSLSGAPYEQYF TGTGCCAGCAGTTTATCAGGGGCCCCCTACGAGCAGTACTTC
once - TRBJ1-2 TRBV6-1 CASSEGGWSYGYTF TGTGCCAGCAGTGAAGGGGGCTGGAGCTATGGCTACACCTTC
- - TRBJ1-1 TRBV30 CAFCSQAVNTEAFF TGTGCCTTCTGTTCCCAGGCCGTGAACACTGAAGCTTTCTTT
- - TRBJ1-5 TRBV29-1 CSVGQGGDQPQHF TGCAGCGTTGGCCAGGGAGGGGATCAGCCCCAGCATTTT
- TRBD1 TRBJ1-2 TRBV5-5 CASSPGQANYGYTF TGTGCCAGCAGCCCGGGACAGGCTAACTATGGCTACACCTTC
- - TRBJ1-2 TRBV18 CASLERLDLGYTF TGTGCCAGCTTAGAACGTCTTGACTTAGGCTACACCTTC
- TRBD1 TRBJ1-1 TRBV10-3 CAIRKDRDTEAFF TGTGCCATCAGGAAGGACAGGGACACTGAAGCTTTCTTT
once TRBD1 TRBJ1-2 TRBV6-5 CASRSGQALWSYTF TGTGCCAGCAGAAGCGGACAGGCGCTCTGGAGCTACACCTTC
- - TRBJ1-2 TRBV12-3/TRBV12-4 CASSYRRAYGYTF TGTGCCAGCAGTTACAGGAGGGCTTATGGCTACACCTTC
- TRBD1 TRBJ2-5 TRBV7-9 CASSFDGRGSLETQYF TGTGCCAGCAGCTTCGACGGCAGGGGGAGTTTGGAGACCCAGTACTTC
- - TRBJ2-5 TRBV30 CAWSKSSTETQYF TGTGCCTGGAGTAAGAGTAGCACGGAGACCCAGTACTTC
- - TRBJ1-1 TRBV12-3/TRBV12-4 CASSGQFGTEAFF TGTGCCAGCAGCGGACAATTTGGCACTGAAGCTTTCTTT
- - TRBJ2-7 TRBV19 CASRVTNSYEQYF TGTGCCAGTAGGGTCACTAACTCCTACGAGCAGTACTTC
few - TRBJ2-7 TRBV6-1 CASSELSYEQYF TGTGCCAGCAGTGAACTCTCCTACGAGCAGTACTTC
- TRBD1 TRBJ1-1 TRBV11-2 CASSLGEGAKAFF TGTGCCAGCAGCTTGGGTGAGGGGGCCAAAGCTTTCTTT
- - TRBJ1-6 TRBV3-1/TRBV3-2 CASSVAGYNSPLHF TGTGCCAGCAGCGTTGCAGGCTATAATTCACCCCTCCACTTT
- - TRBJ1-2 TRBV6-5 CASSTPGGSNYGYTF TGTGCCAGCAGCACTCCCGGGGGGAGTAACTATGGCTACACCTTC
- TRBD2 TRBJ2-3 TRBV6-2/TRBV6-3 CASSYPREDDTDTQYF TGTGCCAGCAGTTACCCCCGGGAGGACGACACAGATACGCAGTATTTT
- - TRBJ1-6 TRBV19 CASSIRGSDSPLHF TGTGCCAGTAGTATAAGGGGGAGTGATTCACCCCTCCACTTT
- TRBD1 TRBJ1-2 TRBV2 CASSRDSVGYTF TGTGCCAGCAGCCGGGACAGTGTTGGCTACACCTTC
- - TRBJ1-1 TRBV19 CASSIQAVMNTEAFF TGTGCCAGTAGTATCCAGGCAGTGATGAACACTGAAGCTTTCTTT
- - TRBJ2-5 TRBV4-3 CASSQEHRQETQYF TGCGCCAGCAGCCAAGAACACAGACAAGAGACCCAGTACTTC
- - TRBJ2-6 TRBV9 CASTGYISGANVLTF TGTGCCAGCACGGGGTATATATCTGGGGCCAACGTCCTGACTTTC
- TRBD2 TRBJ2-1 TRBV25-1 CASRIPGLAGLGEQFF TGTGCCAGCAGAATACCGGGACTAGCGGGCCTTGGGGAGCAGTTCTTC
- TRBD1 TRBJ2-2 TRBV7-2 CASSLRGTVPGELFF TGTGCCAGCAGCTTAAGAGGGACAGTCCCCGGGGAGCTGTTTTTT
- - TRBJ1-1 TRBV30 CAWGQTGGAFF TGTGCCTGGGGCCAAACGGGAGGGGCTTTCTTT
few - TRBJ2-7 TRBV14 CASSPQGYEQYF TGTGCCAGCAGCCCTCAGGGCTACGAGCAGTACTTC
- - TRBJ1-1 TRBV19 CASSISGVLNTEAFF TGTGCCAGTAGTATTTCAGGGGTTTTGAACACTGAAGCTTTCTTT
- - TRBJ2-3 TRBV30 CAWSDKGAVKDTQYF TGTGCCTGGAGTGACAAAGGGGCTGTAAAAGATACGCAGTATTTT
- - TRBJ1-1 TRBV6-4 CASSVLRDINGTEAFF TGTGCCAGCAGTGTGCTCCGGGACATCAACGGCACTGAAGCTTTCTTT
- TRBD1 TRBJ1-4 TRBV30 CAWTPGQGEGEKLFF TGTGCCTGGACTCCGGGACAGGGGGAAGGCGAAAAACTGTTTTTT
- - TRBJ2-4 TRBV7-2 CASSLGPSGGGYF TGTGCCAGCAGCTTAGGCCCTTCAGGAGGAGGGTACTTC